This TCR beta chain was recorded in a study of blood T cell repertoires in COVID-19. Study in general: Researchers got acute and convalescent COVID-19 samples from the United States, Italy and Spain. PBMCs, B-cell-depleted T cells, or T cells were the source of the cDNA or gDNA that made up the material.

How the authors handled the data: The authors estimated nucleated cell counts from reference gene primer amplification. Libraries were prepared by immunoSEQ multiplex PCR; TCRdb keeps only in-frame clonotypes and omits some of them. The V and J calls and clone size were taken over from that table, and D and trimming were inferred from the DNA. Of around 320,000 clones listed, about nine tenths are singletons. Sequencing used peripheral blood. The sequence derives from a man aged 18 to 30 with active or convalescent COVID-19.

CDR3 loop: CASRPSGTGFYEQYF. The CDR3 bases are TGTGCCAGCAGACCCTCGGGGACTGGATTCTACGAGCAGTACTTC. This rearrangement joins TRBV7-8 to TRBJ2-7; possible D gene TRBD2, 6 bases. V lost 6 bases and J 3 bases, leaving 18 bases between the germline ends. Germline V gene data show CDR1 as SGHVS and CDR2 as FQNEAQ. There are 15 residues in the CDR3.